These T cell receptor beta chains were read from a single sample in a study of control samples from healthy donors and cancer patients. Some clones are missing from TCRdb's copy, which holds only in-frame ones; the method was immunoSEQ multiplex PCR. The profile shows over 150,000 clones, 90% to 95% of them singletons. The specimen sequenced was blood. Receptors were obtained from a man aged 18 to 29 in good health. CDR3s include the opening cysteine and the closing phenylalanine or tryptophan. The order of the fields is D gene, J gene, V gene, clone size, CDR3 protein, CDR3 DNA. A D gene is named only where the DNA matches it firmly. Clone sizes are given selectively: once, few, many, or a class where the clone is expanded.

TRBD2,TRBJ2-7,TRBV5-1,NA,CASSGGRDEQYF,TGCGCCAGCAGCGGGGGGAGGGACGAGCAGTACTTC
NA,TRBJ2-1,TRBV5-1,NA,CASSSGTLYNEQFF,TGCGCCAGCAGCTCCGGGACATTGTACAATGAGCAGTTCTTC
NA,TRBJ1-1,TRBV10-3,NA,CATEKTGNTEAFF,TGTGCCACCGAAAAGACCGGGAACACTGAAGCTTTCTTT
NA,TRBJ2-3,TRBV11-3,NA,CASSSRTVGADTQYF,TGTGCCAGCAGCTCTCGGACGGTGGGCGCAGATACGCAGTATTTT
NA,TRBJ2-6,TRBV9,NA,CASSVRGAGANVLTF,TGTGCCAGCAGCGTAAGGGGGGCTGGGGCCAACGTCCTGACTTTC
NA,TRBJ1-5,TRBV10-3,NA,CAISGASNQPQHF,TGTGCCATCAGTGGGGCCAGCAATCAGCCCCAGCATTTT
TRBD2,TRBJ2-1,TRBV30,NA,CAWRLAGGRGEQFF,TGTGCCTGGAGACTAGCGGGGGGGCGCGGTGAGCAGTTCTTC
NA,TRBJ2-7,TRBV9,NA,CASSLRAGEQYF,TGTGCCAGCAGCTTAAGGGCGGGAGAGCAGTACTTC
NA,TRBJ1-6,TRBV5-5,NA,CASSSPDLGGDSPLHF,TGTGCCAGCAGCTCCCCGGACCTCGGCGGGGATTCACCCCTCCACTTT
NA,TRBJ1-5,TRBV6-5,NA,CASRGVGNSNQPQHF,TGTGCCAGCAGGGGAGTCGGGAATAGCAATCAGCCCCAGCATTTT
TRBD2,TRBJ2-5,TRBV10-3,NA,CAISESAGGEETQYF,TGTGCCATCAGTGAGTCGGCGGGGGGTGAAGAGACCCAGTACTTC
TRBD1,TRBJ2-7,TRBV5-1,NA,CASSWDRAYEQYF,TGCGCCAGCAGTTGGGACAGGGCCTACGAGCAGTACTTC
TRBD2,TRBJ2-7,TRBV5-4,few,CASSTGLAGHYEQYF,TGTGCCAGCAGCACCGGACTAGCGGGGCACTACGAGCAGTACTTC
TRBD1,TRBJ2-4,TRBV28,few,CASSSPRDRGGKNIQYF,TGTGCCAGCAGTTCGCCCCGGGACAGGGGAGGGAAAAACATTCAGTACTTC
NA,TRBJ2-5,TRBV24-1,NA,CATSMEKETQYF,TGTGCCACCAGTATGGAGAAAGAGACCCAGTACTTC
NA,TRBJ1-1,TRBV15,NA,CATSEGRGSEAFF,TGTGCCACCTCCGAAGGGAGGGGCTCTGAAGCTTTCTTT
TRBD1,TRBJ1-4,TRBV14,NA,CASSRTGLNEKLFF,TGTGCCAGCAGCCGGACAGGGTTGAATGAAAAACTGTTTTTT
NA,TRBJ2-1,TRBV5-1,NA,CASSLVVGSDEQFF,TGCGCCAGCAGCTTGGTTGTAGGATCAGATGAGCAGTTCTTC
NA,TRBJ2-1,TRBV7-6,NA,CASSSRGSYNEQFF,TGTGCCAGCAGCTCGAGGGGCTCCTACAATGAGCAGTTCTTC
NA,TRBJ1-5,TRBV21-1,NA,CASSESIRVDGNQPQHF,TGTGCCAGCAGCGAGTCTATCAGGGTCGATGGCAATCAGCCCCAGCATTTT
TRBD2,TRBJ2-7,TRBV7-8,NA,CASSYGASGAYEQYF,TGTGCCAGCAGCTATGGGGCTAGCGGCGCCTACGAGCAGTACTTC
TRBD1,TRBJ1-4,TRBV15,NA,CATSRAMDREEKLFF,TGTGCCACCAGCAGGGCGATGGACAGGGAGGAAAAACTGTTTTTT
TRBD2,TRBJ2-7,TRBV4-1,once,CASSQEQGTLAGDTYEQYF,TGCGCCAGCAGCCAAGAGCAGGGGACCCTAGCGGGGGATACCTACGAGCAGTACTTC
TRBD1,TRBJ2-7,TRBV2,NA,CASSADLGQSSEQYF,TGTGCCAGCAGTGCCGATTTGGGACAGTCCTCCGAGCAGTACTTC
NA,TRBJ1-1,TRBV6-1,once,CASSEGNRPSNTEAFF,TGTGCCAGCAGTGAAGGTAACCGACCTTCGAACACTGAAGCTTTCTTT
NA,TRBJ2-3,TRBV7-2,NA,CASSLAGQGWSTDTQYF,TGTGCCAGCAGCTTAGCAGGGCAGGGTTGGAGCACAGATACGCAGTATTTT
NA,TRBJ1-3,TRBV18,NA,CASSPPPPFSGNTIYF,TGTGCCAGCTCACCACCTCCGCCGTTCTCTGGAAACACCATATATTTT
NA,TRBJ1-5,TRBV11-2,NA,CASRRRRPGQYSNQPQHF,TGTGCCAGCAGAAGAAGGAGACCGGGACAATATAGCAATCAGCCCCAGCATTTT
NA,TRBJ1-1,TRBV28,NA,CASSSPGPLNTEAFF,TGTGCCAGCAGTTCACCGGGACCTTTAAACACTGAAGCTTTCTTT